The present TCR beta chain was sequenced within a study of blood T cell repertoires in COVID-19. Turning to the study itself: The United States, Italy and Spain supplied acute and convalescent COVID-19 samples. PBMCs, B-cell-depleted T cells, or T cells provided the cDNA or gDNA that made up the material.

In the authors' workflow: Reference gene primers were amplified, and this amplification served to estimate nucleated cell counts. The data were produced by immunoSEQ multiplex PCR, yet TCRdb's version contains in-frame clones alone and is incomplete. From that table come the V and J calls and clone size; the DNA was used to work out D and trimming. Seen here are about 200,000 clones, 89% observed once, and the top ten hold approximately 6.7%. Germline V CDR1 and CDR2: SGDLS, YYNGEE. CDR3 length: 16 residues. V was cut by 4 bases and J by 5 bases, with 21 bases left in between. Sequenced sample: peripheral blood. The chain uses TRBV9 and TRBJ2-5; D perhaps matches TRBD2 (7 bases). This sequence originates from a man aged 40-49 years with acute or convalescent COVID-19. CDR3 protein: CASSFREEGGTETQYF. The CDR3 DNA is TGTGCCAGCAGCTTCCGCGAGGAGGGGGGGACGGAGACCCAGTACTTC. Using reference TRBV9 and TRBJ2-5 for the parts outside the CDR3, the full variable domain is DSGVTQTPKHLITATGQRVTLRCSPRSGDLSVYWYQQSLDQGLQFLIQYYNGEERAKGNILERFSAQQFPDLHSELNLSSLELGDSALYFCASSFREEGGTETQYFGPGTRLLVL.